This T cell receptor (beta chain) appears in the sequencing data of a study of T-cell reconstitution after alpha-beta-depleted transplantation in children. Preparing the TCRbeta library involved the use of unique molecular identifiers. TCRdb re-called the PCR reads with MiXCR, one entry per CDR3 protein. Found here are some 390,000 distinct CDR3 sequences, roughly 22% of them singletons; the top ten hold approximately 3.8%. Material: PBMCs from the stem cell graft donor, obtained from the stem cell graft. The TCR sequence derives from a human donor who donated a stem cell graft to a child with acute myeloid leukemia.

The chain's CDR3 is CASTKQGSQPQHF. For the CDR3, the DNA is TGTGCCAGCACCAAACAGGGGTCTCAGCCCCAGCATTTT. The chain joins TRBV12-3 or TRBV12-4 to TRBJ1-5, with TRBD1 identical over 7 bases. This CDR3 is 13 amino acids long. Trimming removed 7 bases from V and 6 bases from J; junction bases left unmatched: 6.